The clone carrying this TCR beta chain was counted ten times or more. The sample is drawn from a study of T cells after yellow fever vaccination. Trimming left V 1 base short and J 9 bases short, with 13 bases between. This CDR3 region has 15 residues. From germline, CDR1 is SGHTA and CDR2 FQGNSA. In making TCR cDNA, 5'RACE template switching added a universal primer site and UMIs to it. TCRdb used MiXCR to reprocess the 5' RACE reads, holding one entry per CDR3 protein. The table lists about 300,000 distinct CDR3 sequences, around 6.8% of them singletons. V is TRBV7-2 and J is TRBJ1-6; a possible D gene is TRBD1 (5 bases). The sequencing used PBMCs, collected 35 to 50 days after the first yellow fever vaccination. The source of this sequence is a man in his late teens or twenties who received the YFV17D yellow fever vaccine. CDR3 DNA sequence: TGTGCCAGCAGCTTAGAGCAGGGACCGGCTTCACCCCTCCACTTT. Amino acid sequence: CASSLEQGPASPLHF. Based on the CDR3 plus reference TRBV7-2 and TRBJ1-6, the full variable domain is GAGVSQSPSNKVTEKGKDVELRCDPISGHTALYWYRQSLGQGLEFLIYFQGNSAPDKSGLPSDRFSAERTGGSVSTLTIQRTQQEDSAVYLCASSLEQGPASPLHFGNGTRLTVT.